The subject of this entry is one T cell receptor (beta chain). What it binds is unknown. Repertoires were generated with immunoSEQ multiplex PCR, while TCRdb's copy carries only in-frame clones and drops some. The table lists tens of thousands of clones, around 87% of them singletons. This sample is drawn from a study of T cells in narcolepsy. Background on the study: Donors had narcolepsy type 1 or type 2, or were healthy controls. Study observations and caveats: Some memory CD4+ repertoires had no autoreactive clone sequences. Comparing one patient's CSF and blood CD4+ clonotypes highlighted HCRT- and TRIB2-specific autoreactive clonotypes. Healthy controls reportedly lacked the autoreactive clonotypes serially found in patients' blood.

Deletions cut 2 bases from V and 7 bases from J, with 15 bases between. The CDR3 is made up of 15 amino acids. Germline CDR1 GTSNPN, CDR2 SVGIG (reference sequence). The sequence was obtained from a human donor in good health. Sequencing was carried out using memory (CD45RA-) CD4+ T cells from blood. This chain connects TRBV30 to TRBJ1-6; D perhaps matches TRBD1 (5 bases). In DNA form, the CDR3 reads TGTGCCTGGAGTCCCACTAGGGGCGGGAATTCACCCCTCCACTTT. Encoded protein: CAWSPTRGGNSPLHF.